This note documents a single TCR beta chain sequence. What it recognizes is unknown. The method was immunoSEQ multiplex PCR; TCRdb's version includes in-frame clones alone and lacks a portion of them. The table shows about 130,000 clones, with about 87% occurring only once. Germline CDR1 and CDR2: SGHRS and YFSETQ. The CDR3 sequence is 13 residues long. The V end lost 8 bases, the J end lost 3 bases, and 14 bases lay between the germline ends. This record belongs to a study of cytomegalovirus exposure and HLA in healthy donors. An approximately 130-subject validation cohort, separate from the roughly 700-subject first cohort, supplied the donors. Study-wide results and limits: A list of 150 or so TCR beta chains associated with cytomegalovirus was given. CMV antigen specificity of a few CMV-associated chains was confirmed in vitro.

Sequencing was performed on PBMCs. The TCR originated in a woman aged 25 to 39 in good health and CMV-seropositive. The chain has TRBV5-1 and TRBJ1-2, with a weak D call TRBD1 (6 bases). CDR3 bases: TGCGCCAGTGGACCACAGGGCGACTATGGCTACACCTTC. Translated, it gives CASGPQGDYGYTF.